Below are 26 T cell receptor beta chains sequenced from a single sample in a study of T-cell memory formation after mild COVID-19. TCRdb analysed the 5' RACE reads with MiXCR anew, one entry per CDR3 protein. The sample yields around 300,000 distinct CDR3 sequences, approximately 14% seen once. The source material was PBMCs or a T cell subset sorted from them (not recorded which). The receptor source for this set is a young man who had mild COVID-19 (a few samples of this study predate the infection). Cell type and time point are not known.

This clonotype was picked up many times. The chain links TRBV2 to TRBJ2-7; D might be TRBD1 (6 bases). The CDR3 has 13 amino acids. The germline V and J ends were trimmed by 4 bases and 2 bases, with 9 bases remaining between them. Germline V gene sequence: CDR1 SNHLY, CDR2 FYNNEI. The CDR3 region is CASSGQATYEQYF. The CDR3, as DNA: TGTGCCAGCAGTGGACAGGCCACCTACGAGCAGTACTTC.

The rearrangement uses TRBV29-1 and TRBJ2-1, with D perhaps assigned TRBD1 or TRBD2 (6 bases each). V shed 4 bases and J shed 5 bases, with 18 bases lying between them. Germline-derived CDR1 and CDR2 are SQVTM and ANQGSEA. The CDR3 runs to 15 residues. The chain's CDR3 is CSVGIIRGLNNEQFF. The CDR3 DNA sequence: TGCAGCGTTGGGATAATCCGGGGGCTGAACAATGAGCAGTTCTTC.

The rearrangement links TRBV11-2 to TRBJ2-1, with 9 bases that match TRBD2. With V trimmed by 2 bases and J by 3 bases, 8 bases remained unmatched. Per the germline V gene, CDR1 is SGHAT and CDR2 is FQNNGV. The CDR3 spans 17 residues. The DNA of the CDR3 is TGTGCCAGCAGCTTACTAGCGGGGCTCTCTTACTACAATGAGCAGTTCTTC. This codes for CASSLLAGLSYYNEQFF. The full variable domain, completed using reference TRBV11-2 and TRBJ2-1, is EAGVAQSPRYKIIEKRQSVAFWCNPISGHATLYWYQQILGQGPKLLIQFQNNGVVDDSQLPKDRFSAERLKGVDSTLKIQPAKLEDSAVYLCASSLLAGLSYYNEQFFGPGTRLTVL.

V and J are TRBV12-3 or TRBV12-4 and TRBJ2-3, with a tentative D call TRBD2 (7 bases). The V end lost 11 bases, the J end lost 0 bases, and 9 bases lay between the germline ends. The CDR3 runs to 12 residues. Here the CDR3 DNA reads TGTGCCGGGAGGGGGAGCACAGATACGCAGTATTTT. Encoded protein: CAGRGSTDTQYF.

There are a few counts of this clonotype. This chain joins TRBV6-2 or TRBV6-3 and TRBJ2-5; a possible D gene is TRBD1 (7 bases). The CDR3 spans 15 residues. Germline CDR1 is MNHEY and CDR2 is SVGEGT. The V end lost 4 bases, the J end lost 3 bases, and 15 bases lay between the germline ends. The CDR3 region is CASSSSQGEEETQYF. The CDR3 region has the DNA TGTGCCAGCAGTTCGAGCCAGGGGGAGGAAGAGACCCAGTACTTC.

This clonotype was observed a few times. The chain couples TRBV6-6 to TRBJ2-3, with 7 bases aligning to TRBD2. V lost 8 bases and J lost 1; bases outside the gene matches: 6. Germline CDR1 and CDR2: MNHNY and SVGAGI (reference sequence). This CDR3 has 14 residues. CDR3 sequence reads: CASHPGGRTDTQYF. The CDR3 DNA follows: TGTGCCAGCCACCCGGGGGGACGCACAGATACGCAGTATTTT.

The CDR3 loop reads CASSVLAGDGNEQFF. CDR3 DNA: TGTGCCAGCAGCGTTCTAGCGGGGGACGGAAATGAGCAGTTCTTC. The chain joins TRBV2 to TRBJ2-1, with 10 positions matching TRBD2. Germline values: CDR1 SNHLY, CDR2 FYNNEI. V gave up 6 bases and J gave up 7 bases; unmatched junction bases: 9. This CDR3 contains 15 residues.

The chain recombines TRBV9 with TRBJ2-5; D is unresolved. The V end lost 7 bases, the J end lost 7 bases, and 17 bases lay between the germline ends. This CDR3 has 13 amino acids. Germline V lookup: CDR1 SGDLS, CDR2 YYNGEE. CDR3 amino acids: CASQPRLVGTQYF. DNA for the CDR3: TGTGCCAGCCAACCTCGCTTGGTAGGGACCCAGTACTTC.

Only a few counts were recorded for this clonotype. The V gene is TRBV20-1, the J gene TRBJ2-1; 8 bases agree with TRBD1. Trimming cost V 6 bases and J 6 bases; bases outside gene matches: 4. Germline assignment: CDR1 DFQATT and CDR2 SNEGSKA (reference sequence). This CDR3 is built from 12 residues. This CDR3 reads CSAPDRVNEQFF. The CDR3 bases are TGCAGTGCCCCGGACAGGGTCAATGAGCAGTTCTTC.

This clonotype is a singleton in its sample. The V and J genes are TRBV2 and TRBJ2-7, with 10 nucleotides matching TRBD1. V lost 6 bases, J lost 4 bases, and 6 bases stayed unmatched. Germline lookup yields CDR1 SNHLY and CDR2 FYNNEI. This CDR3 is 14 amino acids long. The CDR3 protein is CASRNQGQGYEQYF. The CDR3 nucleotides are TGTGCCAGCAGGAACCAGGGACAGGGGTACGAGCAGTACTTC. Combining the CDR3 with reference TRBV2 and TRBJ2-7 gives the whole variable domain EPEVTQTPSHQVTQMGQEVILRCVPISNHLYFYWYRQILGQKVEFLVSFYNNEISEKSEIFDDQFSVERPDGSNFTLKIRSTKLEDSAMYFCASRNQGQGYEQYFGPGTRLTVT.

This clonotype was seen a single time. CDR3 bases: TGTGCCAGCAGTTACGACGGGACCCAGTACAATGAGCAGTTCTTC. It translates to CASSYDGTQYNEQFF. V gene TRBV6-2 or TRBV6-3 combines with J gene TRBJ2-1; D may match TRBD1 or TRBD2 (5 bases each). The CDR3 consists of 15 residues. V lost 2 bases, J lost 4 bases, and 12 bases lay in between. Germline CDR1 reads MNHEY; CDR2 reads SVGEGT.

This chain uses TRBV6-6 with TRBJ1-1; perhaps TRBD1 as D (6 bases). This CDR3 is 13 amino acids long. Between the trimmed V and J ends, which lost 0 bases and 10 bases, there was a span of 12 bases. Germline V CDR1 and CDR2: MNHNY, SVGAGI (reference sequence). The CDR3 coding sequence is TGTGCCAGCAGTTACTCGGACAGAGGAGGAGCTTTCTTT. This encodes CASSYSDRGGAFF.

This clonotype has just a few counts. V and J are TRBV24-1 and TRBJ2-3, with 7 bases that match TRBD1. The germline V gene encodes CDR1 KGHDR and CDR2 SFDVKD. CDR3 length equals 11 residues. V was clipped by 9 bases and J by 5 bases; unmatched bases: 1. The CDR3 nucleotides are TGTGCCACCTCAGGGGGAGATACGCAGTATTTT. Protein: CATSGGDTQYF.

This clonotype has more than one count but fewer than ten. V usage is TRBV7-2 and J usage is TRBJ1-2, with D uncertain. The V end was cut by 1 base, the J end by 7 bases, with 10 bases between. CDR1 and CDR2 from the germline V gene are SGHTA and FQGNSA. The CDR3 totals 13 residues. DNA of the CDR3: TGTGCCAGCAGCTTAGGCGGCGGAGTTGGCTACACCTTC. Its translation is CASSLGGGVGYTF.

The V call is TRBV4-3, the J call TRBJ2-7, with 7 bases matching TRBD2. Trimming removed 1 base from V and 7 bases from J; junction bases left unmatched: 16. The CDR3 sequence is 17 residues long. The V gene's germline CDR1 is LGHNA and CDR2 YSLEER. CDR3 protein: CASSQVPGIRGGCEQYV. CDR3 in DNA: TGCGCCAGCAGCCAAGTCCCCGGGATTCGGGGAGGGTGTGAGCAGTACGTC.

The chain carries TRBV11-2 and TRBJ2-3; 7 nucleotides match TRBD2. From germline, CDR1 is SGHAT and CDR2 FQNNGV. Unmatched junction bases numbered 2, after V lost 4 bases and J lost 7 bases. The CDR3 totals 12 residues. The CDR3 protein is CASSWGGNTQYF. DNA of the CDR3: TGTGCCAGCAGCTGGGGGGGAAATACGCAGTATTTT.

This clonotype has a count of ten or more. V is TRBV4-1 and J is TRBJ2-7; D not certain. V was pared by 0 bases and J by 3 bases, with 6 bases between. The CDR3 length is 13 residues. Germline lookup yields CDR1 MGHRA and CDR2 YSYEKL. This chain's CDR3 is CASSQENSYEQYF. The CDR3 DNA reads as TGCGCCAGCAGCCAAGAAAACAGCTACGAGCAGTACTTC.

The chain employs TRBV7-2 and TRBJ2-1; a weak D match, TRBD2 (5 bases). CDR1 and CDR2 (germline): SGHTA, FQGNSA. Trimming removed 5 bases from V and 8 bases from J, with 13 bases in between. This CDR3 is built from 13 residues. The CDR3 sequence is CASSPRAVDEQFF. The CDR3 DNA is TGTGCCAGCAGCCCGAGGGCGGTGGATGAGCAGTTCTTC.

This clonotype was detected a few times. As DNA, the CDR3 is TGCGCCAGCAGTTCCGGGGCCCCTACCACGGGTGCTAATGAAAAACTGTTTTTT. Amino acid sequence: CASSSGAPTTGANEKLFF. The V call is TRBV10-2, the J call TRBJ1-4, with a tentative D call TRBD1 (5 bases). The CDR3 loop spans 18 amino acids. CDR1 and CDR2 (germline): WSHSY, SAAADI. V lost 5 bases, J lost 3 bases, and 22 bases lay in between.

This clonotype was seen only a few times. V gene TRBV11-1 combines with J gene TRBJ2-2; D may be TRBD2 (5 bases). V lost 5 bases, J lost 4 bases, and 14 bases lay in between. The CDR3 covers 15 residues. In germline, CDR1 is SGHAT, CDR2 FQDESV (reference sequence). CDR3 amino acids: CASSPALGSTGELFF. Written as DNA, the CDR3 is TGTGCCAGCAGCCCCGCTTTGGGGAGCACCGGGGAGCTGTTTTTT.

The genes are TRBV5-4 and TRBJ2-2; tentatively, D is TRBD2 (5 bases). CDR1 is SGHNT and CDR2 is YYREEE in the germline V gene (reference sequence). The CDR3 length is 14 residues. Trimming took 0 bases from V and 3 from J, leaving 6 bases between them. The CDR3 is CASSLGGDTGELFF. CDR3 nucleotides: TGTGCCAGCAGCTTGGGGGGAGACACCGGGGAGCTGTTTTTT.

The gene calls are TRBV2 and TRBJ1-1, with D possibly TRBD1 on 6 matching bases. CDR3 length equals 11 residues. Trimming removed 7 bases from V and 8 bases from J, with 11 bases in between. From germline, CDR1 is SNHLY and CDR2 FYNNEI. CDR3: CASTRQVEAFF. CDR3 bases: TGTGCCAGCACTCGACAGGTCGAAGCTTTCTTT.

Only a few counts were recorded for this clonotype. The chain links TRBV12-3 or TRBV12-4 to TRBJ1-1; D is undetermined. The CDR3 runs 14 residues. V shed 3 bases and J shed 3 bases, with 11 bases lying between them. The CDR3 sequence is CASSFRARDTEAFF. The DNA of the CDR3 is TGTGCCAGCAGTTTTAGGGCGAGGGACACTGAAGCTTTCTTT.

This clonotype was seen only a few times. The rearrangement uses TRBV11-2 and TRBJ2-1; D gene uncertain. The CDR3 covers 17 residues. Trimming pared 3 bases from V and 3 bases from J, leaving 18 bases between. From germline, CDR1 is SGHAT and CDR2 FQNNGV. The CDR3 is CASSFNQWQAIYNEQFF. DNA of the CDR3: TGTGCCAGCAGCTTTAATCAGTGGCAGGCGATCTACAATGAGCAGTTCTTC.

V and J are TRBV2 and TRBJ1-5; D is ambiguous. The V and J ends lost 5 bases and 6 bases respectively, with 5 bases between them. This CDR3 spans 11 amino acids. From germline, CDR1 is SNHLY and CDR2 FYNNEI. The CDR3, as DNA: TGTGCCAGCAGTCCGGGTCAGCCCCAGCATTTT. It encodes CASSPGQPQHF. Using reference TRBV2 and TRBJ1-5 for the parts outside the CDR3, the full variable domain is EPEVTQTPSHQVTQMGQEVILRCVPISNHLYFYWYRQILGQKVEFLVSFYNNEISEKSEIFDDQFSVERPDGSNFTLKIRSTKLEDSAMYFCASSPGQPQHFGDGTRLSIL.

Here the CDR3 reads CASMTSGGTNTGELFF. The CDR3, as DNA: TGTGCCAGCATGACTAGCGGGGGGACGAACACCGGGGAGCTGTTTTTT. The chain carries TRBV27 and TRBJ2-2; TRBD2 aligns across 13 bases. The CDR3 is made up of 16 amino acids. The V and J ends lost 7 bases and 0 bases, in that order; junction bases with no gene match: 2. Per the germline V gene, CDR1 is MNHEY and CDR2 is SMNVEV (reference sequence).